The next 9 T cell receptor beta chains were all read from a single sample in a study of CD8 T cells in ankylosing spondylitis. General study points: Made up of eight or nine highly homologous variants, a TCR beta motif appeared characteristic of ankylosing spondylitis blood.

These TCRs are of unknown antigen specificity. A single record per CDR3 protein comes from TCRdb applying MiXCR to the 5' RACE reads. The table lists some 840,000 distinct CDR3 sequences, roughly 12% of them singletons. Sequencing input: blood, either unsorted or a sorted T cell fraction (not recorded which). The receptors derive from a male donor with ankylosing spondylitis.

In its sample, this clonotype was seen many times. The V and J genes are TRBV20-1 and TRBJ1-5, with D perhaps matching TRBD1 (6 bases). Germline V gene data show CDR1 as DFQATT and CDR2 as SNEGSKA (reference sequence). This CDR3 spans 14 amino acids. Trimming left V 6 bases short and J 3 bases short, with 15 bases between. The CDR3 DNA reads TGCAGTGCAAACCGGGACATAAACAATCAGCCCCAGCATTTT. Amino acids: CSANRDINNQPQHF.

This clonotype was observed a handful of times. J is TRBJ2-4 and V is TRBV7-9; possibly TRBD1 or TRBD2 for D (6 bases each). V was clipped by 2 bases and J by 6 bases, with 14 bases between them. CDR3 length equals 15 residues. Germline CDR1 SEHNR, CDR2 FQNEAQ (reference sequence). The CDR3 loop is CASSLMRGERNIQYF. For the CDR3, the DNA is TGTGCCAGCAGCTTAATGAGGGGGGAAAGAAACATTCAGTACTTC.

This clonotype appeared a few times. This chain connects TRBV29-1 to TRBJ1-1, with TRBD1 matching 7 bases. Per germline, CDR1 SQVTM and CDR2 ANQGSEA. Germline trimming cut 7 bases from V and 2 bases from J; bases unmatched to any gene: 7. This CDR3 is built from 13 residues. The CDR3 nucleotides are TGCAGCGGCCAAGGACAGGCAAACACTGAAGCTTTCTTT. This sequence encodes CSGQGQANTEAFF.

V and J are TRBV4-3 and TRBJ1-3, with 7 bases matching TRBD1. This CDR3 comprises 15 residues. Germline V gene lookup returns CDR1 LGHNA and CDR2 YSLEER. Trimming took 0 bases from V and 2 from J; bases not matched to a gene: 1. In DNA form, the CDR3 reads TGCGCCAGCAGCCAAGATGACAGGGCTGGAAACACCATATATTTT. It translates to CASSQDDRAGNTIYF.

The chain is built from TRBV24-1 and TRBJ2-1; D uncertain. The CDR3 covers 11 residues. V was cut by 0 bases and J by 9 bases, with 2 bases left in between. Germline V gene lookup returns CDR1 KGHDR and CDR2 SFDVKD. The CDR3 loop is CATSDLSEQFF. The CDR3 bases are TGTGCCACCAGTGATTTGAGTGAGCAGTTCTTC.

This chain links TRBV20-1 with TRBJ2-7, with 9 bases matching TRBD1. CDR1 DFQATT and CDR2 SNEGSKA come from the germline V gene (reference sequence). CDR3 length: 16 amino acids. Trimming cost V 0 bases and J 1 base; bases outside gene matches: 7. DNA for the CDR3: TGCAGTGCTAGAGATCCGACAGGGGGAGGTTCCTACGAGCAGTACTTC. Translation gives CSARDPTGGGSYEQYF.

In this sample, this clonotype turned up a few times. This rearrangement joins TRBV29-1 to TRBJ2-3; possibly TRBD1 for D (6 bases). The CDR3 consists of 14 residues. The ends were cut back, 5 bases at V and 0 bases at J, with 12 bases in the middle. Germline CDR1 is SQVTM and CDR2 is ANQGSEA. CDR3 protein: CSVPTGSSTDTQYF. The CDR3 nucleotides are TGCAGCGTTCCTACAGGGAGTAGCACAGATACGCAGTATTTT.

This clonotype appeared many times. The chain employs TRBV28 and TRBJ1-5, with TRBD1 as a possible D gene (5 bases). Trimming took off 6 bases at V and 4 bases at J, with 16 bases between the two ends. Germline V gives CDR1 MDHEN, CDR2 SYDVKM. This CDR3 has 15 residues. CDR3 loop: CASRPQGVGNQPQHF. The DNA for the CDR3 is TGTGCCAGCAGACCCCAAGGGGTAGGGAATCAGCCCCAGCATTTT.

The gene calls are TRBV20-1 and TRBJ2-7; 7 nucleotides align to TRBD2. This CDR3 spans 14 amino acids. Looked up from germline, CDR1 is DFQATT and CDR2 is SNEGSKA (reference sequence). After removal of 3 bases from V and 0 bases from J, the junction contained 5 bases not matched to a gene. The CDR3 spells CSARKTSYSYEQYF. In DNA, the CDR3 is TGCAGTGCTAGGAAGACTAGCTACTCCTACGAGCAGTACTTC.